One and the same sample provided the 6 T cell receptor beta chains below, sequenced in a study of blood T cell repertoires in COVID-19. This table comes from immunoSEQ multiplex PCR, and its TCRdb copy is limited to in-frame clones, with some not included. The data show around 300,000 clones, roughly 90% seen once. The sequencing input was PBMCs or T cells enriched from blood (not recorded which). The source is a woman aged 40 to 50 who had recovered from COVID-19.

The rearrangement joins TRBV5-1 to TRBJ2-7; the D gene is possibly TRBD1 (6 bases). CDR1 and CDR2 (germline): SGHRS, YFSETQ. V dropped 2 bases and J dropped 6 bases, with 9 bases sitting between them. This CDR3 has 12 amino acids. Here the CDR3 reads CASSLTGTEQYF. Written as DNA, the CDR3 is TGCGCCAGCAGCTTAACAGGGACCGAGCAGTACTTC.

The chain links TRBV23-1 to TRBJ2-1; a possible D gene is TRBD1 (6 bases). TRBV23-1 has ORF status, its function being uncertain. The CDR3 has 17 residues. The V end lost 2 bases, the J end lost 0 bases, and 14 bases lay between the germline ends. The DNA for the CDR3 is TGCGCCAGCAGTCAACTACAGGTGGACAGCTCCTACAATGAGCAGTTCTTC. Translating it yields CASSQLQVDSSYNEQFF.

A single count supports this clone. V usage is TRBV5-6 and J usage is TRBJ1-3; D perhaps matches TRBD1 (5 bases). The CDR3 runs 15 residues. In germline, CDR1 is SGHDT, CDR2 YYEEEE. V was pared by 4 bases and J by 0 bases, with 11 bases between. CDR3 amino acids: CASSRTRASGNTIYF. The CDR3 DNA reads TGTGCCAGCAGCCGGACCAGGGCCTCTGGAAACACCATATATTTT. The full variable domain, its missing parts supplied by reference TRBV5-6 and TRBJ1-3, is DAGVTQSPTHLIKTRGQQVTLRCSPKSGHDTVSWYQQALGQGPQFIFQYYEEEERQRGNFPDRFSGHQFPNYSSELNVNALLLGDSALYLCASSRTRASGNTIYFGEGSWLTVV.

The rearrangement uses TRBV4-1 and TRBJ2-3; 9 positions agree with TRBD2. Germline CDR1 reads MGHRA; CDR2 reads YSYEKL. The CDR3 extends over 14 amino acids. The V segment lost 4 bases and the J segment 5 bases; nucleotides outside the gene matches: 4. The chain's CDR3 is CASSRGTSQDTQYF. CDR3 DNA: TGCGCCAGCAGCCGCGGGACTAGCCAAGATACGCAGTATTTT.

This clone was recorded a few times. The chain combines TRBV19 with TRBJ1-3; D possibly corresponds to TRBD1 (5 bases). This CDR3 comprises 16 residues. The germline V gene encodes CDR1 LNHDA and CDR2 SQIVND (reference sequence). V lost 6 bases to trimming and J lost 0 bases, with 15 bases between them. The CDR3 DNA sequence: TGTGCCAGTAGAAATCGGGGGTCAAGCTCTGGAAACACCATATATTTT. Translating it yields CASRNRGSSSGNTIYF.

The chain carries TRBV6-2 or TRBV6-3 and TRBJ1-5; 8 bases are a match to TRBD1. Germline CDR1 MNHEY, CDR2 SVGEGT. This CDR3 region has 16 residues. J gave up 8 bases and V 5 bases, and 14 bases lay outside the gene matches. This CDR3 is CASSLRTGSRYEPQHF. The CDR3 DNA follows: TGTGCCAGCAGTCTTCGGACAGGGTCAAGGTATGAGCCCCAGCATTTT.